The 23 T cell receptor beta chains presented below share a single source sample, sequenced in a study of T cell clonotyping in hematopoietic cell transplantation (dated by TCRdb to 2020 to 2022). Receptor libraries were prepared by the immunoSEQ multiplex PCR assay. TCRdb limited this immuneACCESS table to in-frame rearrangements with V and J called. A share of clones is missing; checked studies link under half to unresolved V genes, and the rest is unexplained. Here the sample has thousands of clones; approximately 90% occur a single time. The top ten hold about 7.1% of the sample. Reading the label with the study, this specimen's time point is: recipient sample about 28 days before transplant, after cytoreduction. Here the sequenced sample was peripheral blood mononuclear cells, taken before stem cell transplant. The source of these receptors is a man between 60 and 70 years old with acute myeloid leukemia. Some clones in this sample may be carry-over from other donors' samples.

The chain uses TRBV28 and TRBJ1-4, with TRBD1 matching 7 bases. From germline, CDR1 is MDHEN and CDR2 SYDVKM. This CDR3 has 17 residues. The J segment lost 10 bases and the V segment lost 6 bases, leaving 20 bases of the junction unmatched. In nucleotides, the CDR3 is TGTGCCAGCAGCGGGCTGACAGGGTTCGGGATTGTCGGAAAACTGTTTTTT. Translated: CASSGLTGFGIVGKLFF.

This chain's CDR3 is CASSGSITGRSNTEAFF. The CDR3 nucleotides are TGTGCCAGCAGCGGTAGTATAACAGGGCGATCGAACACTGAAGCTTTCTTT. V and J are TRBV9 and TRBJ1-1; D may be TRBD1 (6 bases). This CDR3 is 17 amino acids long. CDR1 is SGDLS and CDR2 is YYNGEE in the germline V gene. The V end was cut by 3 bases, the J end by 1 base, with 19 bases between.

The V call is TRBV28, the J call TRBJ2-5; no clear D. This CDR3 region has 16 residues. Looked up from germline, CDR1 is MDHEN and CDR2 is SYDVKM. Deletions cut 6 bases from V and 1 base from J, with 18 bases between. Here the CDR3 DNA reads TGTGCCAGCAGAACCCGGGTGGGTTGGGGCCAAGAGACCCAGTACTTC. Residues: CASRTRVGWGQETQYF.

The rearrangement joins TRBV7-2 to TRBJ2-1, with D unresolved. The germline V gene encodes CDR1 SGHTA and CDR2 FQGNSA. V lost 4 bases, J lost 8 bases, and 6 bases lay in between. This CDR3 has 11 residues. The CDR3 DNA follows: TGTGCCAGCAGCTCCTTCTATGAGCAGTTCTTC. It codes for CASSSFYEQFF.

The V gene is TRBV28, the J gene TRBJ1-5; tentative D call: TRBD1 (5 bases). This CDR3 is built from 17 residues. The V end was cut by 7 bases, the J end by 7 bases, with 26 bases between. CDR1 MDHEN and CDR2 SYDVKM come from the germline V gene. The CDR3 protein is CASMEGQIVGVQQPQHF. CDR3 nucleotide sequence: TGTGCCAGCATGGAGGGCCAAATCGTGGGGGTCCAACAGCCCCAGCATTTT.

V gene TRBV19 combines with J gene TRBJ1-4, with D hard to call. In germline, CDR1 is LNHDA, CDR2 SQIVND (reference sequence). This CDR3 region has 15 residues. The V gene lost 7 bases and the J gene lost 0 bases, with 12 bases spanning the gap. The CDR3: CASTPPGATNEKLFF. The CDR3 nucleotides are TGTGCCAGTACTCCACCGGGAGCAACTAATGAAAAACTGTTTTTT.

As concerns this clone: The DNA is left out, because the CDR3 cannot be placed on it with certainty; the CDR3 is given as TCRdb lists it. The rearrangement uses TRBV6-1 and TRBJ1-5; the D call in the table, TRBD1, was not verified against the DNA. Termini included, the CDR3 measures 15 amino acids. CDR1 is MNHNS and CDR2 is SASEGT in the germline V gene. The CDR3 is CASILDRVGNQPQHF.

This clone was recorded once. The CDR3 coding sequence is TGTGCCAGCAATGCGGGACCGGGTTTTAATGAAAAACTGTTTTTT. This sequence encodes CASNAGPGFNEKLFF. The chain carries TRBV2 and TRBJ1-4, with D possibly being TRBD1 (5 bases). Trimming pared 7 bases from V and 4 bases from J, leaving 16 bases between. Germline CDR1 reads SNHLY; CDR2 reads FYNNEI. The CDR3 is 15 residues long.

This clone was recorded a few times. This rearrangement joins TRBV20-1 to TRBJ1-1, with D maybe TRBD1 (5 bases). The CDR3 contains 11 residues. The germline V gene encodes CDR1 DFQATT and CDR2 SNEGSKA (reference sequence). V was clipped by 6 bases and J by 7 bases, with 12 bases between them. The DNA of the CDR3 is TGCAGTGCAACGGGACGGATTGAAGCTTTCTTT. Translated, it gives CSATGRIEAFF.

The chain combines TRBV19 with TRBJ1-4; TRBD1 might be the D (5 bases). This CDR3 contains 16 residues. Germline V gene data show CDR1 as LNHDA and CDR2 as SQIVND (reference sequence). V shed 3 bases and J shed 0 bases, with 11 bases lying between them. CDR3: CASSIPGRTTNEKLFF. For the CDR3, the DNA is TGTGCCAGTAGTATTCCGGGGCGAACAACTAATGAAAAACTGTTTTTT. Drawing the rest from reference TRBV19 and TRBJ1-4, the complete variable domain is DGGITQSPKYLFRKEGQNVTLSCEQNLNHDAMYWYRQDPGQGLRLIYYSQIVNDFQKGDIAEGYSVSREKKESFPLTVTSAQKNPTAFYLCASSIPGRTTNEKLFFGSGTQLSVL.

The genes are TRBV2 and TRBJ1-1, with D perhaps matching TRBD1 (5 bases). V lost 7 bases and J lost 11, with 32 bases in between. CDR1 is SNHLY and CDR2 is FYNNEI in the germline V gene. The CDR3 sequence is 17 residues long. The CDR3 region is CASTLVAGAAGIGSAFF. CDR3 in DNA: TGTGCCAGCACTCTCGTCGCTGGGGCAGCCGGGATAGGATCGGCTTTCTTT.

The chain carries TRBV19 and TRBJ1-5; no clear D gene. Per the germline V gene, CDR1 is LNHDA and CDR2 is SQIVND (reference sequence). V was shortened by 0 bases and J by 3 bases, with 12 bases between the two germline ends. This CDR3 spans 16 amino acids. The CDR3, as DNA: TGTGCCAGTAGTATAGATCTCAGAACAGTCAATCAGCCCCAGCATTTT. Translation gives CASSIDLRTVNQPQHF.

This chain uses TRBV6-6 with TRBJ1-1; maybe TRBD1 (6 bases). This CDR3 spans 15 amino acids. V was pared by 6 bases and J by 1 base, with 15 bases between. Germline CDR1 and CDR2: MNHNY and SVGAGI (reference sequence). The CDR3 region has the DNA TGTGCCAGCAGGCCTCCAAGGGGGGGGAACACTGAAGCTTTCTTT. It codes for CASRPPRGGNTEAFF.

This sequence joins TRBV6-5 and TRBJ1-1; D gene unclear. Germline CDR1 is MNHEY and CDR2 is SVGAGI. The V end was cut by 0 bases, the J end by 4 bases, with 6 bases between. This CDR3 spans 13 amino acids. The CDR3 sequence is CASSYSSVTEAFF. The CDR3 DNA follows: TGTGCCAGCAGTTACTCGAGCGTCACTGAAGCTTTCTTT.

The V and J genes are TRBV16 and TRBJ1-5, with a possible D match to TRBD1 (6 bases). Germline V gene sequence: CDR1 KGHSY, CDR2 FQNENV. The CDR3 is 14 residues long. Trimming took 2 bases from V and 3 from J, leaving 8 bases between them. The CDR3 reads CASSQGQLNQPQHF. CDR3 nucleotide sequence: TGTGCCAGCAGCCAAGGACAGCTCAATCAGCCCCAGCATTTT. Full variable domain (missing parts from reference TRBV16 and TRBJ1-5): GEEVAQTPKHLVRGEGQKAKLYCAPIKGHSYVFWYQQVLKNEFKFLISFQNENVFDETGMPKERFSAKCLPNSPCSLEIQATKLEDSAVYFCASSQGQLNQPQHFGDGTRLSIL.

Here the CDR3 reads CASSLLGPTGPGYTF. Here the CDR3 DNA reads TGTGCCAGCAGCTTATTAGGTCCGACAGGGCCGGGCTACACCTTC. This chain links TRBV11-2 with TRBJ1-2, with 7 bases that match TRBD1. V dropped 2 bases and J dropped 8; count of bases not matched to a gene: 11. The CDR3 has 15 residues. The germline V gene has CDR1 SGHAT and CDR2 FQNNGV.

The sample holds a few counts of this clone. This rearrangement joins TRBV29-1 to TRBJ1-2; TRBD1 matches 11 bases. The CDR3 is 15 residues long. The germline V gene encodes CDR1 SQVTM and CDR2 ANQGSEA. With 7 bases clipped from V and 4 bases from J, the junction kept 11 bases outside the gene matches. The CDR3 protein is CSAFSRDRGTYGYTF. DNA of the CDR3: TGCAGCGCGTTTAGCCGGGACAGGGGGACCTATGGCTACACCTTC.

The rearrangement links TRBV5-4 to TRBJ2-7; D might be TRBD1 (6 bases). Per the germline V gene, CDR1 is SGHNT and CDR2 is YYREEE (reference sequence). V lost 6 bases to trimming and J lost 4 bases, with 17 bases between them. The CDR3 spans 14 residues. The DNA for the CDR3 is TGTGCCAGCACCGCACAGGGTGGGTCATACGAGCAGTACTTC. Residues: CASTAQGGSYEQYF.

J is TRBJ2-1 and V is TRBV6-5; weak D call: TRBD2 (5 bases). The CDR3 sequence is 14 residues long. Germline assignment: CDR1 MNHEY and CDR2 SVGAGI. V lost 3 bases and J lost 6, with 12 bases in between. The CDR3 protein is CASSYPGIPNEQFF. The CDR3 bases are TGTGCCAGCAGTTATCCGGGAATACCCAATGAGCAGTTCTTC.

The chain employs TRBV5-1 and TRBJ1-1; 8 bases map to TRBD1. The CDR3 is 16 residues long. V was pared by 1 base and J by 3 bases, with 8 bases of the junction left unmatched. Germline V gives CDR1 SGHRS, CDR2 YFSETQ. This CDR3 reads CASSLRTGRRDTEAFF. DNA of the CDR3: TGCGCCAGCAGCTTGCGGACAGGGAGGAGGGACACTGAAGCTTTCTTT.

The chain recombines TRBV27 with TRBJ2-7; 7 bases fit TRBD2. Germline V gene data show CDR1 as MNHEY and CDR2 as SMNVEV (reference sequence). Trimming removed 3 bases from V and 0 bases from J; junction bases left unmatched: 11. The CDR3 length is 17 residues. Here the CDR3 reads CASSFGVVGGSSYEQYF. The CDR3 nucleotides read TGTGCCAGCAGTTTTGGAGTAGTCGGCGGGAGCTCCTACGAGCAGTACTTC.

As for this clone: The junction shows a germline mismatch at one end, possibly a read error. This chain uses TRBV29-1 with TRBJ2-3, with 7 positions matching TRBD1. The CDR3 runs 14 residues. Germline CDR1 and CDR2: SQVTM and ANQGSEA. CDR3 region: CSVPFPSGTETQYF. The CDR3, as DNA: TGCAGCGTGCCCTTCCCCTCAGGGACAGAAACGCAGTATTTT.

The gene calls are TRBV2 and TRBJ2-2; possible D gene TRBD2, 6 bases. This CDR3 is 14 amino acids long. CDR1 and CDR2 from the germline V gene are SNHLY and FYNNEI. V gave up 6 bases and J gave up 4 bases, with 12 bases separating them. CDR3 amino acids: CASSREIITGELFF. The CDR3 DNA follows: TGTGCCAGCAGCCGGGAGATCATCACCGGGGAGCTGTTTTTT.